A selection of T cell receptor beta chains follows, all from one sample in a study of T cells after yellow fever vaccination. From the 5' RACE reads, TCRdb called clonotypes with MiXCR, one entry per CDR3 protein. In the table there are 150,000 or so distinct CDR3 sequences, 5% to 8% of which are singletons. Material: CD4+ T cells sorted from PBMCs, obtained 10 days after the yellow fever booster vaccination. These receptors were taken from a man aged 30-40 years who received the YFV17D yellow fever vaccine. Both conserved end residues are part of each CDR3. D genes are given only for firm matches. Rows may omit the clone size; those that give it use once, few, many or a size class.

V gene	D gene	J gene	clone size	CDR3 protein	CDR3 DNA
TRBV7-9	NA	TRBJ2-7	many	CASSFGGSEVYEQYF	TGTGCCAGCAGCTTTGGTGGGTCGGAAGTTTACGAGCAGTACTTC
TRBV5-1	TRBD2	TRBJ2-5	many	CASSSGLAGKETQYF	TGCGCCAGCAGCTCCGGACTAGCGGGGAAAGAGACCCAGTACTTC
TRBV29-1	TRBD1	TRBJ1-2	many	CSAAGQRVSDYGYTF	TGCAGCGCCGCGGGACAGCGAGTGTCTGACTATGGCTACACCTTC
TRBV3-1	TRBD2	TRBJ2-1	many	CASSQPGLAEYNEQFF	TGTGCCAGCAGCCAACCGGGACTAGCGGAGTACAATGAGCAGTTCTTC
TRBV19	NA	TRBJ2-1	many	CASSIKDYVAMYEQFF	TGTGCCAGTAGTATCAAGGACTACGTGGCAATGTATGAGCAGTTCTTC
TRBV7-8	TRBD2	TRBJ2-6	NA	CASSLERGREGSGANVLTF	TGTGCCAGCAGCTTAGAACGCGGGAGGGAGGGCTCTGGGGCCAACGTCCTGACTTTC
TRBV5-1	NA	TRBJ2-5	many	CASSSGAPQETQYF	TGCGCCAGCAGCTCCGGGGCTCCGCAAGAGACCCAGTACTTC
TRBV29-1	NA	TRBJ2-2	many	CSVGITGTTGELFF	TGCAGCGTTGGCATAACGGGAACCACCGGGGAGCTGTTTTTT
TRBV28	NA	TRBJ2-3	many	CASSLRPPDTQYF	TGTGCCAGCAGTCTAAGACCCCCAGATACGCAGTATTTT
TRBV18	TRBD1	TRBJ2-1	few	CASSRTIGQGAYNEQFF	TGTGCCAGCTCACGTACAATTGGACAGGGGGCTTACAATGAGCAGTTCTTC
TRBV20-1	TRBD1	TRBJ1-4	NA	CSARDAGTGEEKLFF	TGCAGTGCTAGAGATGCCGGAACAGGGGAAGAAAAACTGTTTTTT
TRBV18	TRBD2	TRBJ2-3	few	CASSPSAGGPVTDTQYF	TGTGCCAGCTCACCCTCCGCGGGAGGGCCTGTAACAGATACGCAGTATTTT
TRBV29-1	TRBD1	TRBJ1-5	many	CSVDMRDRGLRQPQHF	TGCAGCGTAGATATGCGGGACAGGGGGCTTCGTCAGCCCCAGCATTTT
TRBV6-1	TRBD2	TRBJ2-7	many	CAATSGAYEQYF	TGTGCCGCCACTAGCGGAGCCTACGAGCAGTACTTC
TRBV7-2	TRBD2	TRBJ2-1	many	CASMLAGVMNEQFF	TGTGCCAGCATGCTAGCGGGAGTTATGAATGAGCAGTTCTTC
TRBV11-3	TRBD2	TRBJ2-7	NA	CASSLGGSSGGPGYEQYF	TGTGCCAGCAGCTTAGGTGGATCGTCGGGAGGGCCTGGCTACGAGCAGTACTTC
TRBV29-1	TRBD1	TRBJ2-5	few	CSVSSGQGYRETQYF	TGCAGCGTCTCCTCGGGACAGGGCTACAGGGAGACCCAGTACTTC
TRBV5-1	NA	TRBJ2-1	few	CASRPSPGLDPNEQFF	TGCGCCAGTCGCCCCTCCCCGGGACTGGATCCCAATGAGCAGTTCTTC